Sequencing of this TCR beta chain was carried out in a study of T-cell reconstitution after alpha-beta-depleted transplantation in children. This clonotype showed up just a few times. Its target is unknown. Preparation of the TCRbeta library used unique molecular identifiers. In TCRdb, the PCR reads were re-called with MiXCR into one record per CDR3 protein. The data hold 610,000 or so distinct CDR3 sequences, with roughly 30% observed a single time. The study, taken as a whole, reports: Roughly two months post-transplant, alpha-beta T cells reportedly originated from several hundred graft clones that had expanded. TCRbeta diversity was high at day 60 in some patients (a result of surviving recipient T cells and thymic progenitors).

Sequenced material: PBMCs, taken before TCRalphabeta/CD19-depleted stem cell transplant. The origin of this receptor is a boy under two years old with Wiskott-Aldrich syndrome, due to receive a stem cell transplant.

The CDR3 DNA reads as TGCAGTGCTAGTCGGGACGGCGGCTTCTATGGCTACACCTTC. This translates into CSASRDGGFYGYTF. The chain recombines TRBV20-1 with TRBJ1-2; TRBD1 might be the D (5 bases). Trimming took off 3 bases at V and 4 bases at J, with 15 bases between the two ends. Germline CDR1 and CDR2: DFQATT and SNEGSKA (reference sequence). This CDR3 contains 14 residues.